This T cell receptor beta chain was recovered during a study of regulatory T cells in long-lasting Graves disease (dated by TCRdb to about 2021). For context, the study as a whole: Patients with newly diagnosed Graves' disease had been on antithyroid drugs for under 3 months. The study took place in China and was registered as a clinical trial. A total of around 35 samples underwent TCR sequencing, from 13 patients with persistent Graves' disease and some 20 patients with newly diagnosed Graves' disease. Persistent Graves' disease patients were compared with newly diagnosed Graves' disease patients by peripheral blood TCR sequencing and RNA sequencing. Study-level results and caveats: Compared with newly diagnosed patients, patients with persistent Graves' disease had lower TCR Shannon entropy and fewer highly expanded clones, which suggests clonal expansion. Sequencing and analysis were limited to the TCR beta chain. Patients with persistent disease shared more public clonotypes (approximately 2,500) than newly diagnosed patients did (966). Only peripheral blood was studied, because thyroid tissue, the primary lesion, was inaccessible. TRBV28, TRBJ1-2 and TRBJ2-5 were preferentially used in persistent disease, while TRBV20-1 and TRBJ2-1 were favored in newly diagnosed disease. The authors noted that the small sample size was a limitation that may lower accuracy.

Comment on this clonotype: What this receptor recognizes is not known. Base quality data are lacking; no much larger clone is found one base away.

Library method: multiplex PCR. Sequencer: Illumina HiSeq 4000. To build TCR beta libraries, CDR3 regions were amplified by Arm-PCR using iRepertoire HTBI primers. Gel purification was performed on PCR products prior to sequencing. On the study's bioinformatics: Across samples, around 62 TRBV and over 11 TRBJ segments were identified and used for gene usage analysis of CDR3 amino acid clonotypes. COPE and FqMerger were used to merge filtered high-quality paired reads into contigs. BLAST was used to align contigs to IMGT TRBV, TRBD and TRBJ reference genes, and CDR3 was defined according to IMGT. Clonotypes above 0.1% frequency were classified as highly expanded clones. Shannon entropy was used to measure repertoire diversity, and the Gini coefficient was used to measure V-J evenness. Clonotypes shared by more than one individual were considered public. The public sequencing data were trimmed at Q25 with fastp and processed into clonotypes with MiXCR by TCRdb, which kept only in-frame beta chains. CDR3 protein duplicates are merged, each entry listing the most common genes and DNA. In this record, the V and J calls reflect TCRdb's handling and not the investigators' own analysis. This sample is represented by 400,000 to 500,000 distinct CDR3 sequences; 15% of them were singletons. The ten largest clones capture 16% of the sample.

Measured from the cysteine to the phenylalanine, the CDR3 is 13 residues long. This entry keeps only the CDR3 DNA: 39 bases, framed from base 1. At the junction V is shortened by 1 base and J by 10 bases, with 14 bases in between. Looking up the germline V gene yields CDR1 SQVTM and CDR2 ANQGSEA. Sample time point, as interpreted from the label and publication: newly diagnosed GD, antithyroid drugs for less than 3 months. For both TCR sequencing and RNA sequencing, RNA was extracted from PBMCs in TRIzol. The diagnosis of Graves' disease was made according to American Thyroid Association guidelines. Patients for the study were recruited at an endocrinology department in Xi'an, China. From each patient, around 9 milliliters of peripheral blood was collected into an EDTA anticoagulant tube. Ficoll Paque Plus density gradient separation was used to isolate PBMCs, and no further T cell sorting was done. An Agilent 2100 Bioanalyzer and agarose gel were used to check RNA quality, while a NanoDrop 2000 measured RNA concentration.

In addition, the sample was reused for a study of T cells in Graves' hyperthyroidism and ophthalmopathy. From the second report: Stable Graves' hyperthyroidism was defined as the absence of progression to ophthalmopathy over 18 months of follow-up. Hyperthyroidism patients were aged 18 to 65 years and newly diagnosed, with disease duration of less than 2 months. Patients with uncontrolled infections, other autoimmune diseases, pregnancy or lactation were excluded. Diagnoses were established on the basis of clinical symptoms, serum thyroxine and TRAb, thyroid ultrasound, and orbital computed tomography. A first-round RT-PCR of the TCR CDR3 used the HTBI primer set with the Qiagen OneStep RT-PCR kit. Most expanded thyroid clonotypes (frequency above 0.001) were also detected in blood, suggesting blood repertoires may reflect thyroid immune responses. A model built on a 13 V-J signature distinguished ophthalmopathy from stable hyperthyroidism, reaching over 85% sensitivity and approximately 83% specificity in cross-validation and 80%/75% in testing. During validation, the model predicted progression to ophthalmopathy a median of approximately six months ahead of onset, with 60% to 71% sensitivity and around 72% specificity. TCR V-J signatures able to tell the groups apart were searched for in a discovery cohort of 100 patients, of whom 43 had Graves' ophthalmopathy and roughly 59 had stable Graves' hyperthyroidism. Prospective prediction of ophthalmopathy was tested in an independent validation cohort consisting of fewer than 20 hyperthyroidism patients and approximately 16 patients who later progressed to ophthalmopathy. The 75 to 100 discovery patients were divided at random into training and test sets in a 7:3 ratio. In addition, the study compared T-cell repertoires in thyroid tissue and in blood from five or six Graves' hyperthyroidism patients. After sampling, hyperthyroidism patients received methimazole starting at 30 mg daily, and ophthalmopathy patients received high-dose intravenous methylprednisolone. Libraries were constructed in a second round of multiplex PCR, after which size selection and purification were carried out. The libraries were sequenced on an Illumina HiSeq2000 using paired-end 100 bp reads. SOAPnuke was used to process the raw data, removing reads that contained adapters or uncalled bases, had a mean Phred below 15, or lacked an exact match to the constant primer or identifier. High-quality paired reads were merged using COPE v1.2.5, and each unique nucleotide sequence was defined as a clonotype. MiTCR v1.1 was used to align the clonotypes against IMGT TRBV, TRBD and TRBJ reference segments. The analysis included only V-J combinations with a frequency above 0.0001, which together covered around 99% of the repertoires. The TCS score was defined as the ratio of F50 (clonal expansion) to E x V (chaos), calculated using BLOSUM62-based TCRdist between CDR3 peptides within each V-J. Welch's t-statistics and random forest reduced fewer than 600 V-J features to under 15, which were used in a naive Bayes classifier (R e1071). Sample size was not statistically predetermined, and investigators were not blinded to group allocation. According to the paper, TCR Vbeta CDR3 sequencing was carried out on approximately 140 peripheral blood samples, which came from approximately 43 ophthalmopathy, 70 to 80 hyperthyroidism and about 17 progressor patients.

Sequences were derived from peripheral blood mononuclear cells (PBMCs), sampled at new diagnosis, from a patient treated with antithyroid drugs. Recombination linked TRBV29-1 to TRBJ2-1; the D gene remains uncertain. This receptor was identified in a woman in her twenties or thirties with Graves disease. Donor details come from another sample of the same person, matched by shared clones. CDR3 protein: CSVEGQKVDEQFF. The bases read TGCAGCGTTGAAGGGCAGAAAGTCGACGAGCAGTTCTTC.